This T cell receptor beta chain derives from a study of OX40 agonist ivuxolimab in advanced cancers. Only in-frame clones appear in the TCRdb table, and some are missing; sequencing was by immunoSEQ multiplex PCR. The sample has roughly 11,000 clones, around 74% seen once. Here the sequenced sample was CD4+ or CD8+ T cells sorted from blood, taken in a trial of the OX40 agonist ivuxolimab. The receptor was isolated from an adult with an advanced solid tumor such as melanoma, head and neck, liver or kidney cancer.

CDR3 region: CASSPGTELQYF. The DNA of the CDR3 is TGTGCCAGCAGCCCGGGGACGGAGCTTCAGTACTTC. The V and J genes are TRBV9 and TRBJ2-4; the D call may be TRBD1 or TRBD2 (5 bases each). Trimming removed 4 bases at V and 11 bases at J, with 13 bases between. CDR3 size: 12 residues. The germline V gene encodes CDR1 SGDLS and CDR2 YYNGEE.